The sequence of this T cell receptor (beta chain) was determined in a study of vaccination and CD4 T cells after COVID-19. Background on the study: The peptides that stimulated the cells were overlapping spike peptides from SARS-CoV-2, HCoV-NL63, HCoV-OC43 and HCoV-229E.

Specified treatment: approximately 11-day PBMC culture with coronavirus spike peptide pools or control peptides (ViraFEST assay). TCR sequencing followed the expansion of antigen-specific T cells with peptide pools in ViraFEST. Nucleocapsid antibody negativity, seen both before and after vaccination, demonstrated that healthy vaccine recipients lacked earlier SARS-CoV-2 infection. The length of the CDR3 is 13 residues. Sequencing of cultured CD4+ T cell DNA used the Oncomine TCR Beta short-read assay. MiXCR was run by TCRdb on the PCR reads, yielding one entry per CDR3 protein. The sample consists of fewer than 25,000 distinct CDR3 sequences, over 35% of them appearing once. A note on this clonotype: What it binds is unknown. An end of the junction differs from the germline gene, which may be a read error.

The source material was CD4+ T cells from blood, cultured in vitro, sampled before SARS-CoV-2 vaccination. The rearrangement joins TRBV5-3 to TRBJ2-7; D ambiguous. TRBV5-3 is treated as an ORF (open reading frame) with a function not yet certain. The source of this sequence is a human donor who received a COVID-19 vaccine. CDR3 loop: CASSFSQTYEQYF. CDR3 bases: TGTGCCAGCAGCTTTAGTCAGACCTACGAGCAGTACTTC.